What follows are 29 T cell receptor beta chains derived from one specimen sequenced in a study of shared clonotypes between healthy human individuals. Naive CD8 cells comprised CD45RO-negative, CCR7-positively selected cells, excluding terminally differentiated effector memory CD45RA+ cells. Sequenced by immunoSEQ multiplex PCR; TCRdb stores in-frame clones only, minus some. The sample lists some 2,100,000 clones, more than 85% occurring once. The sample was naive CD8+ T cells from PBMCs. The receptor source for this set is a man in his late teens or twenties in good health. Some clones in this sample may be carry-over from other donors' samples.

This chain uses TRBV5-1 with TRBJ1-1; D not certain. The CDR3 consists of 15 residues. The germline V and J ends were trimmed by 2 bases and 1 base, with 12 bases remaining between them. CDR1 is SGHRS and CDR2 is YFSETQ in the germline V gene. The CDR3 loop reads CASSLNTAPNTEAFF. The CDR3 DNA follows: TGCGCCAGCAGCTTAAATACAGCTCCGAACACTGAAGCTTTCTTT.

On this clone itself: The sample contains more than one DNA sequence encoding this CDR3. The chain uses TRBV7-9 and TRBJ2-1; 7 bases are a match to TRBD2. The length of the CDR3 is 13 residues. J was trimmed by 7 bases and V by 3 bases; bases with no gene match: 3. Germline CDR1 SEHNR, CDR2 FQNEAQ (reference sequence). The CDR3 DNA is TGTGCCAGCAGCTTGACTAGCTTAAATGAGCAGTTCTTC. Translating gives CASSLTSLNEQFF.

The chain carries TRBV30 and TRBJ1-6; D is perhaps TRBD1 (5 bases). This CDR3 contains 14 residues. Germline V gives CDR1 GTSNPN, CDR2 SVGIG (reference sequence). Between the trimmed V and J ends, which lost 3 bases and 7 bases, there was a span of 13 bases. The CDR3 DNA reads TGTGCCTGGAGCCTGGGACGTGAGAATTCACCCCTCCACTTT. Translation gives CAWSLGRENSPLHF.

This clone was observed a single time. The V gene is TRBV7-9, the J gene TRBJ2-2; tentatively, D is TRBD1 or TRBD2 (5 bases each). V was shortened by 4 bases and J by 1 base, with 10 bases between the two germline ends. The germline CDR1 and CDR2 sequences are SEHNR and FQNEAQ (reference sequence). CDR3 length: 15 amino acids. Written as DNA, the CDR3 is TGTGCCAGCAGCTCGGGGCAGGGGAACACCGGGGAGCTGTTTTTT. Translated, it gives CASSSGQGNTGELFF. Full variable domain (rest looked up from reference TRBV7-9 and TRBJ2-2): DTGVSQNPRHKITKRGQNVTFRCDPISEHNRLYWYRQTLGQGPEFLTYFQNEAQLEKSRLLSDRFSAERPKGSFSTLEIQRTEQGDSAMYLCASSSGQGNTGELFFGEGSRLTVL.

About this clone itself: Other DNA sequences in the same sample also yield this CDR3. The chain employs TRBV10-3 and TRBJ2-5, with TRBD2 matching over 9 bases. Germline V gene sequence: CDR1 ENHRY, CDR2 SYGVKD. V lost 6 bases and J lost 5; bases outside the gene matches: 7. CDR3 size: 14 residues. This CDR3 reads CAISAGGLRETQYF. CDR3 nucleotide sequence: TGTGCCATCAGCGCGGGGGGGCTACGGGAGACCCAGTACTTC.

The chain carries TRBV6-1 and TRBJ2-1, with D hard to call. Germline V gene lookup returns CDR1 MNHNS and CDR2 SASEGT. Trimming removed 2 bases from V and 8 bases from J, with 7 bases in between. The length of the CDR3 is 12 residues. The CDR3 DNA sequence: TGTGCCAGCAGTGAATCTACGTATGAGCAGTTCTTC. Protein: CASSESTYEQFF.

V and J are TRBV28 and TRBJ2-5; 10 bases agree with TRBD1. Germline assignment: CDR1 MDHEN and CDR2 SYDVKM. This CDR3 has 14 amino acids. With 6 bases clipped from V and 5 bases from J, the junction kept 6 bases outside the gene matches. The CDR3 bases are TGTGCCAGCAGCCTCCGGACAGGGGGGGAGACCCAGTACTTC. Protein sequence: CASSLRTGGETQYF. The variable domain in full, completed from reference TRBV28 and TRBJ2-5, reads DVKVTQSSRYLVKRTGEKVFLECVQDMDHENMFWYRQDPGLGLRLIYFSYDVKMKEKGDIPEGYSVSREKKERFSLILESASTNQTSMYLCASSLRTGGETQYFGPGTRLLVL.

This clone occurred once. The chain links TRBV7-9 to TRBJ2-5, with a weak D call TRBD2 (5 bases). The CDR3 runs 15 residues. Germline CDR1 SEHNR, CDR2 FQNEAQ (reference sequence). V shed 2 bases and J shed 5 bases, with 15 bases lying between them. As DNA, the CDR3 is TGTGCCAGCAGCTTATGGAGGCTTGGAGACGAGACCCAGTACTTC. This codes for CASSLWRLGDETQYF.

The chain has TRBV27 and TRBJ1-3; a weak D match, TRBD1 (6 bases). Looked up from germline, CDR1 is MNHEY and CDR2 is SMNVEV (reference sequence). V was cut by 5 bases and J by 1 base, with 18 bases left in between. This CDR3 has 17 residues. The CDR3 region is CASSPLRGGGSGNTIYF. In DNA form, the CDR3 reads TGTGCCAGCAGTCCCCTAAGGGGGGGAGGGTCTGGAAACACCATATATTTT.

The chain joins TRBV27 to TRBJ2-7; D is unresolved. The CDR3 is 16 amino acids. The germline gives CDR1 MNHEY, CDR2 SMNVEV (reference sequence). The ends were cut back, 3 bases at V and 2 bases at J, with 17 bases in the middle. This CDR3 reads CASSFGPASTTYEQYF. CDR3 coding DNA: TGTGCCAGCAGTTTCGGTCCAGCCTCTACTACCTACGAGCAGTACTTC.

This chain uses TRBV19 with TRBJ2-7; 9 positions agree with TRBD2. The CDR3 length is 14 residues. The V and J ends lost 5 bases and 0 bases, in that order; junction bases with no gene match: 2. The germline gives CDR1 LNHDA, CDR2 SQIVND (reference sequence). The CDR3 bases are TGTGCCAGTAGTGAACTAGCGGGCTCCTACGAGCAGTACTTC. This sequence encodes CASSELAGSYEQYF.

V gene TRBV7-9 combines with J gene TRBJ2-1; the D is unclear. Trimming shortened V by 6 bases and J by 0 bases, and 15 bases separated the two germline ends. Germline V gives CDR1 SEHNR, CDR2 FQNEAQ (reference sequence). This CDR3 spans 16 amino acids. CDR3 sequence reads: CASSSLSQSSYNEQFF. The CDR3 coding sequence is TGTGCCAGCAGTTCCCTTTCGCAGAGCTCCTACAATGAGCAGTTCTTC.

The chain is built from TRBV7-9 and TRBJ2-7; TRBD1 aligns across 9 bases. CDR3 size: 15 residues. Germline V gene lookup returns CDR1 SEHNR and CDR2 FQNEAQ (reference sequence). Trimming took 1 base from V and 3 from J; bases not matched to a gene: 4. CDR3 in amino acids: CASSLGLGQGYEQYF. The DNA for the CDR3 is TGTGCCAGCAGCTTAGGCTTGGGACAGGGCTACGAGCAGTACTTC.

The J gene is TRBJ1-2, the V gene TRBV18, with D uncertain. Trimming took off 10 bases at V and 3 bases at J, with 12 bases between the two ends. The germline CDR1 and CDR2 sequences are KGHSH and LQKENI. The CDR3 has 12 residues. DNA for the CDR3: TGTGCCACCGCCGGGGATTACTATGGCTACACCTTC. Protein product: CATAGDYYGYTF.

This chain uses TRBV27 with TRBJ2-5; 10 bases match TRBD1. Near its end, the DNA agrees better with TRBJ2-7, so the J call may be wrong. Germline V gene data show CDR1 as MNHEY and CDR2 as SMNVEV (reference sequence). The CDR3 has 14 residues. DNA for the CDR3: TGTGCCAGCAGTTTTGACAGGGGGCTTAACGAGCAGTACTTC. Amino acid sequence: CASSFDRGLNEQYF.

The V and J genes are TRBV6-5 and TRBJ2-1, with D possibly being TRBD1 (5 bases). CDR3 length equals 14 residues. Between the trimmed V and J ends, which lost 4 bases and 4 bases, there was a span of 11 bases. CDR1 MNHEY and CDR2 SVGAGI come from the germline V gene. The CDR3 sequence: CASSFPGPYNEQFF. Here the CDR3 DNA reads TGTGCCAGCAGTTTCCCAGGGCCTTACAATGAGCAGTTCTTC.

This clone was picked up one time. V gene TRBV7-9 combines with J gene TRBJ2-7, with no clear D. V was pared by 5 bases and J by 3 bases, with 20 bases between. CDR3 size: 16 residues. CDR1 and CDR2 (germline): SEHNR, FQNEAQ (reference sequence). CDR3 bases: TGTGCCAGCAGCCGCGGACCGGACGCGGCAAACTACGAGCAGTACTTC. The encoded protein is CASSRGPDAANYEQYF.

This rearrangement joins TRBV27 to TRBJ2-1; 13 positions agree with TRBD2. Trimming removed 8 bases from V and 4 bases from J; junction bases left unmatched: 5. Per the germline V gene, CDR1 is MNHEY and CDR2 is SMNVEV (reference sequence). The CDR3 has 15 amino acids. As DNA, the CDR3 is TGTGCCAGCCGGGGACTAGCGGGACCATACAATGAGCAGTTCTTC. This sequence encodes CASRGLAGPYNEQFF.

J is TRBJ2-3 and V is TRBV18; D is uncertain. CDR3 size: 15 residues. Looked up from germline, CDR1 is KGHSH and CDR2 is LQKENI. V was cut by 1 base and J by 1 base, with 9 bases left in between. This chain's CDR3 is CASSPQGGGTDTQYF. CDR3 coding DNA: TGTGCCAGCTCACCACAGGGTGGGGGCACAGATACGCAGTATTTT. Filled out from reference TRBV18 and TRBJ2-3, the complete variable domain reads NAGVMQNPRHLVRRRGQEARLRCSPMKGHSHVYWYRQLPEEGLKFMVYLQKENIIDESGMPKERFSAEFPKEGPSILRIQQVVRGDSAAYFCASSPQGGGTDTQYFGPGTRLTVL.

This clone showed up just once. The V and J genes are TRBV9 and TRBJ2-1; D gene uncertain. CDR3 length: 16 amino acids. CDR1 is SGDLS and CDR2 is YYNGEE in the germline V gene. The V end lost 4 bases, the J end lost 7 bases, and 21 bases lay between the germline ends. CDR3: CASSPSSGPTSNEQFF. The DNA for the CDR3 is TGTGCCAGCAGCCCGTCGTCCGGGCCAACATCAAATGAGCAGTTCTTC. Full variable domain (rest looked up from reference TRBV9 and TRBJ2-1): DSGVTQTPKHLITATGQRVTLRCSPRSGDLSVYWYQQSLDQGLQFLIQYYNGEERAKGNILERFSAQQFPDLHSELNLSSLELGDSALYFCASSPSSGPTSNEQFFGPGTRLTVL.

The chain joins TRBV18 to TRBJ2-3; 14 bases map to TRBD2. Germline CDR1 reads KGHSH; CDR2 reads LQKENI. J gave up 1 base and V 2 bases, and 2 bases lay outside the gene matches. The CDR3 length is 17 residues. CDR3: CASSPGTSGGRTDTQYF. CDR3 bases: TGTGCCAGCTCACCAGGGACTAGCGGGGGCCGCACAGATACGCAGTATTTT. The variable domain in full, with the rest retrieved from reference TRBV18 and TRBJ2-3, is NAGVMQNPRHLVRRRGQEARLRCSPMKGHSHVYWYRQLPEEGLKFMVYLQKENIIDESGMPKERFSAEFPKEGPSILRIQQVVRGDSAAYFCASSPGTSGGRTDTQYFGPGTRLTVL.

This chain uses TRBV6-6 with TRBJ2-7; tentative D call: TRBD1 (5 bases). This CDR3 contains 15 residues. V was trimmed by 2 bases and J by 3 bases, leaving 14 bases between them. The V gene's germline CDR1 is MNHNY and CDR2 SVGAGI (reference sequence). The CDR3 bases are TGTGCCAGCAGTTACCAGGCAGGGCAGGACTACGAGCAGTACTTC. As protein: CASSYQAGQDYEQYF.

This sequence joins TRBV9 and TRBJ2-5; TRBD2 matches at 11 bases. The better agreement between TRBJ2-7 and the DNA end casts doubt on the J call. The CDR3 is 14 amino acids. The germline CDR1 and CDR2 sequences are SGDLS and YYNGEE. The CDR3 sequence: CASSISGRANEQYF. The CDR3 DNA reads TGTGCCAGCAGCATTAGCGGGAGGGCCAACGAGCAGTACTTC.

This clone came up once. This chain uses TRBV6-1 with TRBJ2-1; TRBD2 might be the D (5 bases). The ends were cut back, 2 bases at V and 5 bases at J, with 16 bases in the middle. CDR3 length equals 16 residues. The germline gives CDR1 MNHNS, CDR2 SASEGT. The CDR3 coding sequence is TGTGCCAGCAGTGAATTGAGGGCAGGCCTAGACAATGAGCAGTTCTTC. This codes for CASSELRAGLDNEQFF.

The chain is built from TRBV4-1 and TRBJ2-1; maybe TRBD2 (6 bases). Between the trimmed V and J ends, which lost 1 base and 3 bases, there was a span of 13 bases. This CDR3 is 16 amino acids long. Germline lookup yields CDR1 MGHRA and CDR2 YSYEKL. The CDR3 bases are TGCGCCAGCAGCCAAGCGTCCAGCGGGCGCTACAATGAGCAGTTCTTC. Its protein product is CASSQASSGRYNEQFF.

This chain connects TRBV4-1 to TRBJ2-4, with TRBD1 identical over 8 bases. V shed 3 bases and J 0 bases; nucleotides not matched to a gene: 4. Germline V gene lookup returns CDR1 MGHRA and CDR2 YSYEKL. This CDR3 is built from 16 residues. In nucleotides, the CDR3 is TGCGCCAGCAGCCAGGGGACAGGTATAGCCAAAAACATTCAGTACTTC. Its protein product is CASSQGTGIAKNIQYF.

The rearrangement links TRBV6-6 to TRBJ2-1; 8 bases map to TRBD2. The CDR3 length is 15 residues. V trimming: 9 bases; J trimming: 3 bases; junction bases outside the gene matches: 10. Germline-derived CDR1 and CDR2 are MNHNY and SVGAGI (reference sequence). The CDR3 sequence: CASHSGGGHYNEQFF. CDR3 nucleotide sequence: TGTGCCAGTCACAGCGGGGGCGGTCACTACAATGAGCAGTTCTTC.

The CDR3 loop reads CSAKSRDRGIHEQYF. CDR3 DNA: TGCAGCGCTAAAAGCCGGGACAGGGGAATCCACGAGCAGTACTTC. V is TRBV29-1 and J is TRBJ2-7, with 10 bases aligning to TRBD1. The CDR3 is 15 residues long. The junction had 14 bases not matched to a gene; V was cut back by 7 bases and J by 5 bases. The germline gives CDR1 SQVTM, CDR2 ANQGSEA.

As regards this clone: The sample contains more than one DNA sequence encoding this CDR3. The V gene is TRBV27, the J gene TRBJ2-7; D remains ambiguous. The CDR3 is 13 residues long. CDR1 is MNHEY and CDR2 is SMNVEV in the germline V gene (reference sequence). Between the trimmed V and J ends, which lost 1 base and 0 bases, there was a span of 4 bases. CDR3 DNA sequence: TGTGCCAGCAGTTTATTCAGCTCCTACGAGCAGTACTTC. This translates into CASSLFSSYEQYF.